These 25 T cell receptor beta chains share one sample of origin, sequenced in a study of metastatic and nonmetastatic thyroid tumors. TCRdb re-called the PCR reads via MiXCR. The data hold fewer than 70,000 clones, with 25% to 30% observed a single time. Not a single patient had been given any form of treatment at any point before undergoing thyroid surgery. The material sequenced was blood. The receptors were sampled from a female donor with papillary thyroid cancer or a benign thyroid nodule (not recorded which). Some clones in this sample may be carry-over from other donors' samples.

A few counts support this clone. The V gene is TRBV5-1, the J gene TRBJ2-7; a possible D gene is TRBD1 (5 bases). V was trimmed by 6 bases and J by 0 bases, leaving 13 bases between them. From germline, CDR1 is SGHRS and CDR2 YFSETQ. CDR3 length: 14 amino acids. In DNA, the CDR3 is TGCGCCAGCAAGTTCGACAGTAGCTCCTACGAGCAGTACTTC. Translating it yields CASKFDSSSYEQYF.

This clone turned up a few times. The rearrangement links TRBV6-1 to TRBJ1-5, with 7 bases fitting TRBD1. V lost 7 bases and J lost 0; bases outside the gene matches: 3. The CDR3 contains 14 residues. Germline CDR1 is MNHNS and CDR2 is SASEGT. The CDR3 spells CASTGGDSNQPQHF. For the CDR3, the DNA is TGTGCCAGCACAGGGGGGGATAGCAATCAGCCCCAGCATTTT.

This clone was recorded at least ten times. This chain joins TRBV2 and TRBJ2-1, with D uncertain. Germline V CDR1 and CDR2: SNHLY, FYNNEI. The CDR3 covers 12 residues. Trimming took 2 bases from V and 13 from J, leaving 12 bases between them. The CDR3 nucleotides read TGTGCCAGCAGTGAACAGTCTCCGCATCAGTTCTTC. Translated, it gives CASSEQSPHQFF.

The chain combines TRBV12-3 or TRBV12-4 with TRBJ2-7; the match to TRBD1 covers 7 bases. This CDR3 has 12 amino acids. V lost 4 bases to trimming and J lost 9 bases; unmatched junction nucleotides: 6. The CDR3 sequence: CASSSSQGLQYF. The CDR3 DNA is TGTGCCAGCAGTTCATCACAGGGGTTGCAGTACTTC.

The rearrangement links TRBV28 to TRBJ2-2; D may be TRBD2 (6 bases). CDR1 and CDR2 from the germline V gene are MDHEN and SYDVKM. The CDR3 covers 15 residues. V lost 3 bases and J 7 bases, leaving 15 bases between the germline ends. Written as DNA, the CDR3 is TGTGCCAGCAGTTTTGGACTATCGGGGATCGGGGAGCTGTTTTTT. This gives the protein CASSFGLSGIGELFF.

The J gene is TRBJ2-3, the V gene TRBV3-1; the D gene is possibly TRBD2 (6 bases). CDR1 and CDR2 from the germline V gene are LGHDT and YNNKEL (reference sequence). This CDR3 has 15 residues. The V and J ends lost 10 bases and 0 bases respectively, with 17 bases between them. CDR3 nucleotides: TGTGCCACCTCCCTCCGGGAGTCGAGCACAGATACGCAGTATTTT. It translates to CATSLRESSTDTQYF.

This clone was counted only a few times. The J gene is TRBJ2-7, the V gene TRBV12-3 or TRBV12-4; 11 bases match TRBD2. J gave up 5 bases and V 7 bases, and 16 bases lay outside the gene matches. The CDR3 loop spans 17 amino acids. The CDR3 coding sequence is TGTGCCAGCAATTCTAAGACTAGCGGGACGCCCTATCACGAGCAGTACTTC. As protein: CASNSKTSGTPYHEQYF.

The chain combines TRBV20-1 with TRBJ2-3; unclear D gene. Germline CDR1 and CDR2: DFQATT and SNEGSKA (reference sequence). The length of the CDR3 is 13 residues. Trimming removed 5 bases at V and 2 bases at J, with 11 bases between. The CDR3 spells CSAGRPLTDTQYF. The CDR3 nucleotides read TGCAGTGCTGGGCGGCCGCTCACAGATACGCAGTATTTT.

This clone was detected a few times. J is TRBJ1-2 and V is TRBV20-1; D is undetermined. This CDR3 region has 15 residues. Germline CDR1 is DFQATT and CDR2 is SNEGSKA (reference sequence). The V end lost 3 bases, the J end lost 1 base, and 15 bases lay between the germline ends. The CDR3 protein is CSASPSGLFNYGYTF. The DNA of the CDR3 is TGCAGTGCTAGCCCCTCCGGACTGTTTAACTATGGCTACACCTTC.

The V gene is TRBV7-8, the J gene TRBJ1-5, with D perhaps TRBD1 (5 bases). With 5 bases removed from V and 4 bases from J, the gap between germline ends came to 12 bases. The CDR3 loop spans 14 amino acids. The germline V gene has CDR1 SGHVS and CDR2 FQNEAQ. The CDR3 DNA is TGTGCCAGCAGCCCGCGGGGGGGTAATCAGCCCCAGCATTTT. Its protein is CASSPRGGNQPQHF.

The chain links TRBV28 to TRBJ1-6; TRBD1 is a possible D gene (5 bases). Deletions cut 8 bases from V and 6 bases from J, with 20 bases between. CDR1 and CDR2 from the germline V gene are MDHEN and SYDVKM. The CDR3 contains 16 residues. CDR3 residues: CASPEGRGLVNSPLHF. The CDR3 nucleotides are TGTGCCAGCCCAGAGGGTAGGGGTCTGGTTAATTCACCCCTCCACTTT.

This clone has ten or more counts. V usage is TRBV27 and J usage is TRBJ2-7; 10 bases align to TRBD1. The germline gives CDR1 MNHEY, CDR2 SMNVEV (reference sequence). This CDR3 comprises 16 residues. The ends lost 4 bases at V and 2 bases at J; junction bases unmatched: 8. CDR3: CASSSAGQGIPYEQYF. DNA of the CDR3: TGTGCCAGCAGTTCTGCGGGACAGGGGATTCCCTACGAGCAGTACTTC.

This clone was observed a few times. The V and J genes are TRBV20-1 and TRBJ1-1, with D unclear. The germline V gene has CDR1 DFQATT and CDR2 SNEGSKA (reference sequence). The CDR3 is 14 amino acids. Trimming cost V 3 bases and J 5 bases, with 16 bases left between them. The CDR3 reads CSASPSGLWTEAFF. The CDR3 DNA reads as TGCAGTGCTAGCCCCTCGGGCTTATGGACTGAAGCTTTCTTT.

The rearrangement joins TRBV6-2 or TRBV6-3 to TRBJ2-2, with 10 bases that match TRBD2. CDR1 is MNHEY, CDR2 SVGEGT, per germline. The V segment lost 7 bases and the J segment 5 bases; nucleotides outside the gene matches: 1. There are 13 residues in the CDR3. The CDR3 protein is CASKTSGTGELFF. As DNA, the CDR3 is TGTGCCAGCAAGACTAGCGGGACCGGGGAGCTGTTTTTT.

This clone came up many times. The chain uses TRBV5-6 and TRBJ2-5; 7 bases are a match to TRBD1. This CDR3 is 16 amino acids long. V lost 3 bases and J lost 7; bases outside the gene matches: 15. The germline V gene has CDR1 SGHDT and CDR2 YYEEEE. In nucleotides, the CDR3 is TGTGCCAGCAGCTCATCAGGGGCCAGGGGGTTCGGGACCCAGTACTTC. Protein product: CASSSSGARGFGTQYF.

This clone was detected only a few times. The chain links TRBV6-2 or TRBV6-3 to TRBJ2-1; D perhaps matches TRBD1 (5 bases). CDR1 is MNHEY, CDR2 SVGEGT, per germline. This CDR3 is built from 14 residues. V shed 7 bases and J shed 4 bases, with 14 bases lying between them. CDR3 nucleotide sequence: TGTGCCAGCACAGATGAAGGGGATTACAATGAGCAGTTCTTC. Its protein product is CASTDEGDYNEQFF.

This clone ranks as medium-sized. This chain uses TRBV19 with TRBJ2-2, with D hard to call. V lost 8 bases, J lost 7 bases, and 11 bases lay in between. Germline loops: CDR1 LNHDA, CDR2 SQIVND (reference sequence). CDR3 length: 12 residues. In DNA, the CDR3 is TGTGCCAGTGGCGAGGTTGGCGGGGAGCTGTTTTTT. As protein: CASGEVGGELFF.

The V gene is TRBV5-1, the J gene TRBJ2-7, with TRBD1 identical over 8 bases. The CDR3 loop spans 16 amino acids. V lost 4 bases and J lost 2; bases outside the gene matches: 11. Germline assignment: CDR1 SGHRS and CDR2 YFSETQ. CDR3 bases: TGCGCCAGCAGCGGGAACAGGGGGAGGTCTACCTACGAGCAGTACTTC. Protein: CASSGNRGRSTYEQYF.

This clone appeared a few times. The CDR3 reads CASSERPQIYYGYTF. The CDR3 DNA reads as TGTGCCAGCAGTGAAAGACCCCAAATCTACTATGGCTACACCTTC. The rearrangement joins TRBV6-1 to TRBJ1-2; no clear D. This CDR3 contains 15 residues. The germline CDR1 and CDR2 sequences are MNHNS and SASEGT. Trimming pared 2 bases from V and 3 bases from J, leaving 13 bases between.

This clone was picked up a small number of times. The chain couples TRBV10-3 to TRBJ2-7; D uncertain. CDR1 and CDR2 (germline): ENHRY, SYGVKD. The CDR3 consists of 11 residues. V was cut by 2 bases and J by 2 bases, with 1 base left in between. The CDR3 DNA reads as TGTGCCATCAGTGAGGCCTACGAGCAGTACTTC. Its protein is CAISEAYEQYF.

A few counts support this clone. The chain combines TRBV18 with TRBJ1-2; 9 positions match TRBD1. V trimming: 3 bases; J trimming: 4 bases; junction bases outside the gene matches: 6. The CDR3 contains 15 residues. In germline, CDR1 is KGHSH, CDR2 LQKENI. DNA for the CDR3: TGTGCCAGCTCACCTCGGACAGGGGAAGGCTATGGCTACACCTTC. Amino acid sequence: CASSPRTGEGYGYTF. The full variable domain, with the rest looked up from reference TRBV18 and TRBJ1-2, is NAGVMQNPRHLVRRRGQEARLRCSPMKGHSHVYWYRQLPEEGLKFMVYLQKENIIDESGMPKERFSAEFPKEGPSILRIQQVVRGDSAAYFCASSPRTGEGYGYTFGSGTRLTVV.

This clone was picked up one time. CDR3 sequence: CASSIDWERGPVANEQFF. In DNA form, the CDR3 reads TGTGCCAGTAGTATAGATTGGGAGAGGGGTCCGGTAGCCAATGAGCAGTTCTTC. The V and J genes are TRBV19 and TRBJ2-1; D might be TRBD1 or TRBD2, each matching 5 bases. V was pared by 0 bases and J by 6 bases, with 21 bases between. Germline V gene lookup returns CDR1 LNHDA and CDR2 SQIVND (reference sequence). The CDR3 totals 18 residues.

The CDR3 region is CATSDSSYTEAFF. As DNA, the CDR3 is TGTGCCACCAGTGACTCCTCATACACTGAAGCTTTCTTT. The rearrangement uses TRBV24-1 and TRBJ1-1; no clear D. V lost 4 bases, J lost 3 bases, and 8 bases lay in between. The CDR3 spans 13 residues. Germline V gene data show CDR1 as KGHDR and CDR2 as SFDVKD.

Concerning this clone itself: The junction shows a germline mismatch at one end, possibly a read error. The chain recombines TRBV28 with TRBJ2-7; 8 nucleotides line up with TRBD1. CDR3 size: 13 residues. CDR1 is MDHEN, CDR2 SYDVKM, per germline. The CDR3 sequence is CASSLDRESPRHF. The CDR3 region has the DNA TGTGCCAGCAGTTTGGACAGGGAGTCGCCGCGGCACTTC.

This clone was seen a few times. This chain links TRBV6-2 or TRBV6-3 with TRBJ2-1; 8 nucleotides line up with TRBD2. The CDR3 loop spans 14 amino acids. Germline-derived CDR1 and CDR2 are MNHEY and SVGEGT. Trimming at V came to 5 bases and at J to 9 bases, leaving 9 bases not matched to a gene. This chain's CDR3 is CASSPGLAFSEQFF. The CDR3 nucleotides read TGTGCCAGCAGTCCCGGACTAGCTTTCTCTGAGCAGTTCTTC.